These 21 T cell receptor beta chains originate from one sample sequenced in a study of T cell changes during pregnancy in multiple sclerosis. This table comes from immunoSEQ multiplex PCR, and its TCRdb copy is limited to in-frame clones, with some not included. The table has approximately 50,000 clones, approximately 92% seen once. Sample: CD4+ T cells from peripheral blood mononuclear cells, taken in the third trimester of pregnancy. Every receptor here comes from a female donor with multiple sclerosis, enrolled in a pregnancy study.

Written as DNA, the CDR3 is TGCGCCAGCAGCGTTGAGGGGGTGGCCGGGGAGCTGTTTTTT. Translated, it gives CASSVEGVAGELFF. This chain connects TRBV5-1 to TRBJ2-2, with D tentatively TRBD1 (6 bases). Germline CDR1 and CDR2: SGHRS and YFSETQ. This CDR3 is built from 14 residues. V gave up 4 bases and J gave up 6 bases, with 13 bases separating them.

The V call is TRBV15, the J call TRBJ2-7; D remains ambiguous. With 0 bases removed from V and 2 bases from J, the gap between germline ends came to 11 bases. Germline V gives CDR1 LNHNV, CDR2 YYDKDF (reference sequence). The CDR3 spans 15 residues. CDR3 loop: CATSRDSAGAYEQYF. The CDR3 coding sequence is TGTGCCACCAGCAGAGATTCGGCCGGAGCCTACGAGCAGTACTTC.

The chain links TRBV11-2 to TRBJ2-3; TRBD1 agrees at 7 bases. The CDR3 has 14 residues. Unmatched junction bases numbered 6, after V lost 2 bases and J lost 7 bases. Germline CDR1 SGHAT, CDR2 FQNNGV. The CDR3 region has the DNA TGTGCCAGCAGCTTACAAGGGGGCGATTATACGCAGTATTTT. Translating gives CASSLQGGDYTQYF.

The CDR3 coding sequence is TGTGCCACTACAACTAGCGGACCCGTTCCTAGCACAGATACGCAGTATTTT. Translation: CATTTSGPVPSTDTQYF. The chain carries TRBV28 and TRBJ2-3; 8 bases are shared with TRBD2. The CDR3 covers 17 residues. Germline CDR1 and CDR2: MDHEN and SYDVKM. V was pared by 10 bases and J by 0 bases, with 15 bases of the junction left unmatched.

This chain connects TRBV1 to TRBJ2-7; whether TRBD1, the table's D call, matches the DNA was not checked. TRBV1 is given as a pseudogene. The CDR3 consists of 20 residues. CDR3 sequence reads: CTSSQRHRDIGISGYYEQYF. The CDR3 DNA reads as TGCACCAGCAGCCAGAGGCACCGGGACATCGGAATTAGTGGATACTACGAGCAGTACTTC.

The CDR3 here is CSVEGTRLAETQYF. CDR3 nucleotide sequence: TGCAGCGTTGAGGGGACTCGCTTAGCGGAGACCCAGTACTTC. The chain carries TRBV29-1 and TRBJ2-5, with D maybe TRBD2 (6 bases). The germline CDR1 and CDR2 sequences are SQVTM and ANQGSEA. The V gene lost 3 bases and the J gene lost 5 bases, with 16 bases spanning the gap. This CDR3 contains 14 residues.

This rearrangement joins TRBV5-1 to TRBJ2-1; 11 positions match TRBD2. The length of the CDR3 is 15 residues. Germline lookup yields CDR1 SGHRS and CDR2 YFSETQ. With 0 bases clipped from V and 9 bases from J, the junction kept 5 bases outside the gene matches. Here the CDR3 DNA reads TGCGCCAGCAGCTTGGGACTAGCGGGATATGGTGAGCAGTTCTTC. Translating it yields CASSLGLAGYGEQFF.

This clone was recorded only once. This chain joins TRBV7-8 and TRBJ2-3; 8 nucleotides agree with TRBD2. Germline CDR1 and CDR2: SGHVS and FQNEAQ. V shed 0 bases and J 3 bases; nucleotides not matched to a gene: 5. The CDR3 spans 16 residues. The CDR3 protein is CASSLAGTSRTDTQYF. The CDR3 bases are TGTGCCAGCAGCTTAGCTGGGACTAGTAGGACAGATACGCAGTATTTT.

The chain links TRBV14 to TRBJ2-1; a possible D gene is TRBD1 (7 bases). Germline V gene data show CDR1 as SGHDN and CDR2 as FVKESK. V was trimmed by 4 bases and J by 13 bases, leaving 14 bases between them. CDR3 size: 12 residues. The CDR3 spells CASSLPGGPQFF. The CDR3 DNA sequence: TGTGCCAGCAGCCTGCCAGGGGGGCCCCAGTTCTTC.

This clone was counted a single time. This chain links TRBV7-9 with TRBJ1-2; possible D gene TRBD1, 5 bases. The V end lost 3 bases, the J end lost 3 bases, and 11 bases lay between the germline ends. This CDR3 is built from 14 residues. CDR1 and CDR2 from the germline V gene are SEHNR and FQNEAQ (reference sequence). The CDR3 sequence: CASSFVTEDYGYTF. The CDR3 DNA is TGTGCCAGCAGCTTTGTGACAGAGGACTATGGCTACACCTTC.

This chain connects TRBV20-1 to TRBJ2-2; perhaps TRBD2 as D (6 bases). The CDR3 is 11 amino acids. The germline gives CDR1 DFQATT, CDR2 SNEGSKA (reference sequence). The CDR3 DNA is TGCGGCCTAGTCGCGGGGCGGGAGCTGTTTTTT. Translating it yields CGLVAGRELFF.

The chain recombines TRBV29-1 with TRBJ2-5; 10 bases align to TRBD2. Germline CDR1 SQVTM, CDR2 ANQGSEA. Trimming at V came to 4 bases and at J to 2 bases, leaving 7 bases not matched to a gene. This CDR3 spans 15 amino acids. Here the CDR3 DNA reads TGCAGCGTTGTATTAGCGGGAGGTGCTCAAGAGACCCAGTACTTC. Translated: CSVVLAGGAQETQYF.

This clone was recorded once. The chain couples TRBV11-3 to TRBJ2-2; the D is unclear. Trimming took off 5 bases at V and 8 bases at J, with 9 bases between the two ends. The CDR3 totals 12 residues. CDR1 is SGHNT, CDR2 YENEEA, per germline. Here the CDR3 DNA reads TGTGCCAGCAGCCCCCGTAATGGGGAGCTGTTTTTT. Residues: CASSPRNGELFF.

The V gene is TRBV10-3, the J gene TRBJ2-2, with 11 bases matching TRBD2. CDR1 and CDR2 from the germline V gene are ENHRY and SYGVKD. J was trimmed by 1 base and V by 3 bases; bases with no gene match: 10. CDR3 length equals 19 residues. In DNA, the CDR3 is TGTGCCATCAGTGATCCCCTAGCGGGAGGCAAGTGGAACACCGGGGAGCTGTTTTTT. As protein: CAISDPLAGGKWNTGELFF.

This rearrangement joins TRBV4-2 to TRBJ1-1; TRBD1 aligns across 8 bases. The CDR3 totals 15 residues. Germline V CDR1 and CDR2: LGHNA, YNFKEQ. The V gene end was trimmed by 0 bases and the J gene end by 4 bases; junction bases not matched to a gene: 4. CDR3 sequence (DNA): TGTGCCAGCAGCCAAGATCCGGACAGGGCCACTGAAGCTTTCTTT. Encoded protein: CASSQDPDRATEAFF.

The chain uses TRBV28 and TRBJ2-7; 7 bases are a match to TRBD2. The CDR3 sequence is 16 residues long. After removal of 10 bases from V and 6 bases from J, the junction contained 21 bases not matched to a gene. Germline V gives CDR1 MDHEN, CDR2 SYDVKM. The CDR3 DNA is TGTGCCACACCTAGCGCACGATCTCGGGGGGTCAGCGAGCAGTACTTC. Protein sequence: CATPSARSRGVSEQYF.

This clone has just one count. The V gene is TRBV7-2, the J gene TRBJ2-2, with 10 bases identical to TRBD2. Per germline, CDR1 SGHTA and CDR2 FQGNSA. With 3 bases clipped from V and 6 bases from J, the junction kept 7 bases outside the gene matches. This CDR3 contains 16 residues. The CDR3 region is CASSFWSGRGAGELFF. The DNA of the CDR3 is TGTGCCAGCAGCTTTTGGAGCGGGAGGGGTGCCGGGGAGCTGTTTTTT.

This sequence joins TRBV6-4 and TRBJ2-3; 11 bases match TRBD1. Trimming cost V 3 bases and J 2 bases; bases outside gene matches: 1. CDR3 length equals 15 residues. Germline CDR1 and CDR2: MRHNA and SNTAGT. The CDR3 is CASSEGQGATDTQYF. The CDR3 nucleotides are TGTGCCAGCAGTGAAGGACAGGGGGCCACAGATACGCAGTATTTT.

V and J are TRBV30 and TRBJ2-7; 12 positions agree with TRBD2. CDR3 length: 19 residues. Germline trimming cut 0 bases from V and 3 bases from J; bases unmatched to any gene: 15. CDR1 is GTSNPN and CDR2 is SVGIG in the germline V gene (reference sequence). The CDR3 bases are TGTGCCTGGAGTGTACCTAGCGGGAGGGATTGGGGTATTTTCTACGAGCAGTACTTC. Its protein is CAWSVPSGRDWGIFYEQYF. Combining the CDR3 with reference TRBV30 and TRBJ2-7 gives the whole variable domain SQTIHQWPATLVQPVGSPLSLECTVEGTSNPNLYWYRQAAGRGLQLLFYSVGIGQISSEVPQNLSASRPQDRQFILSSKKLLLSDSGFYLCAWSVPSGRDWGIFYEQYFGPGTRLTVT.

This clone was seen once. The gene calls are TRBV10-3 and TRBJ2-1, with 8 bases lining up with TRBD2. The CDR3 runs to 15 residues. V was clipped by 8 bases and J by 2 bases; unmatched bases: 8. The germline V gene encodes CDR1 ENHRY and CDR2 SYGVKD. CDR3 sequence reads: CAISQRERTYNEQFF. The CDR3 DNA is TGTGCCATCTCCCAGCGGGAGAGGACCTACAATGAGCAGTTCTTC.

Note on this clone: As the CDR3 is not closed by the conserved phenylalanine or tryptophan, this likely results from a read error. Because the CDR3's place on the DNA is in doubt, the DNA is left out and the CDR3 is given as listed by TCRdb. V usage is TRBV15 and J usage is TRBJ2-7; no check of the table's D call, TRBD1, against the DNA was made. A total of 12 residues make up the CDR3, ends included. Germline CDR1 is LNHNV and CDR2 is YYDKDF (reference sequence). This chain's CDR3 is CATSRPRTGDPN.